This TCR beta chain originates from a study of T cells after yellow fever vaccination. General study results and limits: Among primary-vaccination clones, most reappeared after the booster, at approximately 96% for CD4 and approximately 90% for CD8.

V was trimmed by 8 bases and J by 3 bases, leaving 12 bases between them. This CDR3 is built from 13 residues. Germline V gene lookup returns CDR1 MNHNS and CDR2 SASEGT. Using its own MiXCR run on the 5' RACE reads, TCRdb lists one record per CDR3 protein. The sample records 300,000 to 400,000 distinct CDR3 sequences, 3% to 4.5% being singletons. Points on this clonotype: The antigen is unknown.

The receptor comes from a man in his late teens or twenties who received the YFV17D yellow fever vaccine. The sequencing used PBMCs, collected 5 days after the yellow fever booster vaccination. The rearrangement joins TRBV6-1 to TRBJ2-3; perhaps TRBD1 as D (6 bases). The DNA for the CDR3 is TGTGCCAGCGTCCAGGGGCGAACAGATACGCAGTATTTT. This sequence encodes CASVQGRTDTQYF.